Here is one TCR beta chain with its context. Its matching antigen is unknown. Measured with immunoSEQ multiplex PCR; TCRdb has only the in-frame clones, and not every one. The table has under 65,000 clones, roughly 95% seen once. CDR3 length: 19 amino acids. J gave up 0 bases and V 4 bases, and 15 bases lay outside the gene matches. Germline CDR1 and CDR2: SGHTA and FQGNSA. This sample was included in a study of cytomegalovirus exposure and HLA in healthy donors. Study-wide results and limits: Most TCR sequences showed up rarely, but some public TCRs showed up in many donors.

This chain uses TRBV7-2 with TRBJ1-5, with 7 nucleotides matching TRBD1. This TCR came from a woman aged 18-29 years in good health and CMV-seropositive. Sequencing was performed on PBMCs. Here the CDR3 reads CASSSGIQGTLDSNQPQHF. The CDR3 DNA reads TGTGCCAGCAGCTCCGGGATACAGGGGACTTTAGATAGCAATCAGCCCCAGCATTTT.